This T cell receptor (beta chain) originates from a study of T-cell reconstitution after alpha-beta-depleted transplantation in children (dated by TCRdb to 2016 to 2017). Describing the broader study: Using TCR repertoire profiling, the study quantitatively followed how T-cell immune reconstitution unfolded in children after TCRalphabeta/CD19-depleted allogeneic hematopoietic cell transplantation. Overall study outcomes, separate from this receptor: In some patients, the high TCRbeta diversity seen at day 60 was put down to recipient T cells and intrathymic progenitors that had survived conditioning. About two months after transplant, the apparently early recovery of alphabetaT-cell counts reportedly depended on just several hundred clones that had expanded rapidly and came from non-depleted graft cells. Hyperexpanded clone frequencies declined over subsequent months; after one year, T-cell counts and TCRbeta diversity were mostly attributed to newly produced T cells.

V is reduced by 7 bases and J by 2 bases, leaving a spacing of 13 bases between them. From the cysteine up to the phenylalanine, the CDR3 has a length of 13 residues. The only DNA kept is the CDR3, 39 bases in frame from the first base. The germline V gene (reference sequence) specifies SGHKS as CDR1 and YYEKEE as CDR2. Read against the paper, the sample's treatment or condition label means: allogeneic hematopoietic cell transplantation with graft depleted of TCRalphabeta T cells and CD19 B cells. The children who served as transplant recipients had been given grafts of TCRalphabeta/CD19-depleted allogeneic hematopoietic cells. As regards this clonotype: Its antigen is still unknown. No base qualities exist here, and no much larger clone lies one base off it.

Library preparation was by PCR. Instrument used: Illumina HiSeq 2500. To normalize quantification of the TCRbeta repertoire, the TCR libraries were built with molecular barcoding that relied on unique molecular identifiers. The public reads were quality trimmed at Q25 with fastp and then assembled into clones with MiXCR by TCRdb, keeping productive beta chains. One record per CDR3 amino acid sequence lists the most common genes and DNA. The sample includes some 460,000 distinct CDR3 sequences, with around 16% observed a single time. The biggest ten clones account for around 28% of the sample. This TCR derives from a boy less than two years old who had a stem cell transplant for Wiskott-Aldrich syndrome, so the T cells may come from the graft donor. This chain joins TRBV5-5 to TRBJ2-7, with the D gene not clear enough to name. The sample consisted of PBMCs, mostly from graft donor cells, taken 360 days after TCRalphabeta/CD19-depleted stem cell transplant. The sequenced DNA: TGTGCCAGCGCCCCGCGTGGACCCTACGAGCAGTACTTC. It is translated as CASAPRGPYEQYF.